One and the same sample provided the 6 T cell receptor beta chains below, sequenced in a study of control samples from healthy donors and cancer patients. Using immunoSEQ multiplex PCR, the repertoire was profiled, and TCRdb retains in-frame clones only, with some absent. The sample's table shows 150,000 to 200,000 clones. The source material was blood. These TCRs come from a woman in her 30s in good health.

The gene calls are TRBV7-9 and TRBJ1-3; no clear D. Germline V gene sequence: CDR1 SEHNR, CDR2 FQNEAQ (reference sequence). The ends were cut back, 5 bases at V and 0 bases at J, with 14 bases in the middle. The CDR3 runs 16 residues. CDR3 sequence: CASSLTRPFSGNTIYF. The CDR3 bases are TGTGCCAGCAGCCTTACCCGGCCTTTCTCTGGAAACACCATATATTTT.

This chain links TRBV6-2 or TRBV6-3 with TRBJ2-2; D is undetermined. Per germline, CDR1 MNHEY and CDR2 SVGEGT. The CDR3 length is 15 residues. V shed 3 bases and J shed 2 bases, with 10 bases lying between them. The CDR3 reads CASSYSGVNTGELFF. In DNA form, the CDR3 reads TGTGCCAGCAGTTATAGTGGGGTCAACACCGGGGAGCTGTTTTTT.

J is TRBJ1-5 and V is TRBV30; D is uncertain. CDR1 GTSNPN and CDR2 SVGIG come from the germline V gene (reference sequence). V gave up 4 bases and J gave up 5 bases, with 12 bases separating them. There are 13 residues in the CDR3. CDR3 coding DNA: TGTGCCTGGACCGAGTCTGGGGATCAGCCCCAGCATTTT. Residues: CAWTESGDQPQHF.

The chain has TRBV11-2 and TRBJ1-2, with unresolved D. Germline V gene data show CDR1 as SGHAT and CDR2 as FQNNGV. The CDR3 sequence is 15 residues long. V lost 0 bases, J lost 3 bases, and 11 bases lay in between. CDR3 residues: CASSLEYGPYYGYTF. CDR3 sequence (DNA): TGTGCCAGCAGCTTAGAGTATGGGCCTTACTATGGCTACACCTTC.

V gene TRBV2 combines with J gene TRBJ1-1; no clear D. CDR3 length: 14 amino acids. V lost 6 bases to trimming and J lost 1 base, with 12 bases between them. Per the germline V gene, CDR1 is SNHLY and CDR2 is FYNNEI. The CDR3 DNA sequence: TGTGCCAGCAGCTACGACACTGCGAACACTGAAGCTTTCTTT. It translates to CASSYDTANTEAFF.

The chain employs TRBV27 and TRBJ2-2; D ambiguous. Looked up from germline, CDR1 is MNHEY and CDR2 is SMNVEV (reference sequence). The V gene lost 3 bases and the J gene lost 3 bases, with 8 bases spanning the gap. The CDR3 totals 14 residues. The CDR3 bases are TGTGCCAGCAGTTTGACGCTTGACACCGGGGAGCTGTTTTTT. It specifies CASSLTLDTGELFF.